This T cell receptor beta chain came from a study of shared clonotypes between healthy human individuals. In the authors' workflow: In the immunoSEQ data, sequences were junction-only and lacked quality scores, so filtering differed. TCRdb keeps only in-frame clones here, not all; method: immunoSEQ multiplex PCR. V and J calls and clone size are given by that table; D and trimming were obtained from the DNA. The table shows about 2 million clones, with 85% to 95% occurring only once. Specimen: naive CD4+ T cells sorted from blood. Regarding subset: CD45RA+ positively selected. The clonotype comes from a man aged 18 to 35 in good health.

Written as DNA, the CDR3 is TGTGCCAGCAGCGTGGGGGTCTCGATTCAAGCACAAGAGACCCAGTACTTC. Protein sequence: CASSVGVSIQAQETQYF. The rearrangement joins TRBV9 to TRBJ2-5; D assignment may be TRBD1 or TRBD2 (5 bases each). The CDR3 length is 17 residues. With 2 bases removed from V and 2 bases from J, the gap between germline ends came to 19 bases. Germline CDR1 and CDR2: SGDLS and YYNGEE.